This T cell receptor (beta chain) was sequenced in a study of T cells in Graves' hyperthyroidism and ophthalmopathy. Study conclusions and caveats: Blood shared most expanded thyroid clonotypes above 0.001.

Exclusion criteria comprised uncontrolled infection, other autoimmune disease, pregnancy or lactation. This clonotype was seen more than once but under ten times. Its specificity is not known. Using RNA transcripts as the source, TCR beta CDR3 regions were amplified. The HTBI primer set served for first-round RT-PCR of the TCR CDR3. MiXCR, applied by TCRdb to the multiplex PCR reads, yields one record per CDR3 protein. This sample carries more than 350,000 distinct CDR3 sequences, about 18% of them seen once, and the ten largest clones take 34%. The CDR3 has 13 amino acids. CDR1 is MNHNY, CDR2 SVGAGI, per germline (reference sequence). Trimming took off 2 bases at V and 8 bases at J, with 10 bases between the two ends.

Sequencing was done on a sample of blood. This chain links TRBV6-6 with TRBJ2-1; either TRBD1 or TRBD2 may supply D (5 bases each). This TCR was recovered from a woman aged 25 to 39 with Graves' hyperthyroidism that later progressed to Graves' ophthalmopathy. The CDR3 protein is CASSYVPGHEQFF. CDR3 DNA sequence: TGTGCCAGCAGTTACGTTCCGGGACATGAGCAGTTCTTC.